This TCR beta chain was documented in a study of control samples from healthy donors and cancer patients. Assay used: immunoSEQ multiplex PCR; TCRdb lists only in-frame clones, some missing. The sample comprises about 85,000 clones, 70% to 90% of which are singletons, and about 7.6% rests with the top ten. Germline V gene sequence: CDR1 MGHRA, CDR2 YSYEKL. V dropped 4 bases and J dropped 1 base, with 11 bases sitting between them. CDR3 length: 16 amino acids. This TCR was sampled from a woman aged 55-69 years in good health. Input material: blood. J is TRBJ1-6 and V is TRBV4-1, with D hard to call. The CDR3 here is CASSPEPGSYNSPLHF. The CDR3, as DNA: TGCGCCAGCAGCCCGGAGCCGGGGTCCTATAATTCACCCCTCCACTTT.